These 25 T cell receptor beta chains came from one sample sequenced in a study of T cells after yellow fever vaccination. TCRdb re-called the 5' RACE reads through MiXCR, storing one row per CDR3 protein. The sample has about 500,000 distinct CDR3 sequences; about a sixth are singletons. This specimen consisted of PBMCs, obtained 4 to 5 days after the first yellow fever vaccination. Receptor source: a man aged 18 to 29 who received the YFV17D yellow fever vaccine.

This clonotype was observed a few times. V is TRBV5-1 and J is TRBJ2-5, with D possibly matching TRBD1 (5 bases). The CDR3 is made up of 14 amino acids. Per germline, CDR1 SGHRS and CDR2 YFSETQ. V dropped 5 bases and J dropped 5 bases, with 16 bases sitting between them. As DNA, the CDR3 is TGCGCCAGCAGTCATCATCAGGGCCGGGAGACCCAGTACTTC. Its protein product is CASSHHQGRETQYF.

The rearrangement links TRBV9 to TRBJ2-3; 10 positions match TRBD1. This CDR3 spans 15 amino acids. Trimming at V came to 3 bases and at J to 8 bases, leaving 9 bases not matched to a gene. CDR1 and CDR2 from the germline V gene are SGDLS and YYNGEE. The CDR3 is CASSAPIGDRGTQYF. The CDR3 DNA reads TGTGCCAGCAGCGCGCCGATCGGGGACAGGGGTACGCAGTATTTT.

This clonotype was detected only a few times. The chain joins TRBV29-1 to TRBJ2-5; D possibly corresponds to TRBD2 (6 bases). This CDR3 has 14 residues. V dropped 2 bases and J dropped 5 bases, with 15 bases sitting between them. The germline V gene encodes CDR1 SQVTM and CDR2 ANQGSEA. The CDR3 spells CSVERTTEGETQYF. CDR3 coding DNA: TGCAGCGTTGAACGGACGACGGAGGGGGAGACCCAGTACTTC.

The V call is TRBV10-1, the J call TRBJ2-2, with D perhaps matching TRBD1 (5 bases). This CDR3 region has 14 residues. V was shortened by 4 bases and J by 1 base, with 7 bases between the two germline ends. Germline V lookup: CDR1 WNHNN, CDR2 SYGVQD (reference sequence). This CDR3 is CASSGQRNTGELFF. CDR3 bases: TGCGCCAGCAGTGGACAGAGGAACACCGGGGAGCTGTTTTTT.

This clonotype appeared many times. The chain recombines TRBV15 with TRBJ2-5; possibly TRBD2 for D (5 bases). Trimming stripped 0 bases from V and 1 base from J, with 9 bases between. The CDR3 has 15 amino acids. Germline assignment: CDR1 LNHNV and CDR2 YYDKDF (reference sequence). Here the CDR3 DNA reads TGTGCCACCAGCAGAGATCTAACTAGCCAAGAGACCCAGTACTTC. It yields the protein CATSRDLTSQETQYF.

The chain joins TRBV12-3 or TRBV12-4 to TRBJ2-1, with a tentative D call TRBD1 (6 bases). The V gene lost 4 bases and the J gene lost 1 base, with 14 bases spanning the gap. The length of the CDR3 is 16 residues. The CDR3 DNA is TGTGCCAGCAGTTGGGGTCAGGGGACATCCTACAATGAGCAGTTCTTC. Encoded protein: CASSWGQGTSYNEQFF.

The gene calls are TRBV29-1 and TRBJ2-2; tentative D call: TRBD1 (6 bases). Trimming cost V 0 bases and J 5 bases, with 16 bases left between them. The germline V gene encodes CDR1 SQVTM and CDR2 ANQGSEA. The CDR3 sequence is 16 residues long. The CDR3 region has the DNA TGCAGCGTTGAAGATCTGGGGGCTGTTGGGACCGGGGAGCTGTTTTTT. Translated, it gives CSVEDLGAVGTGELFF.

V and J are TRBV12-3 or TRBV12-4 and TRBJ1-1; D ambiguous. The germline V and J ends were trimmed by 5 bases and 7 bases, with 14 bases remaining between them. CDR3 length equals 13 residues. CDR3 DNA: TGTGCCAGCAGTCCCCCCAGTGGGTTTGAAGCTTTCTTT. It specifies CASSPPSGFEAFF.

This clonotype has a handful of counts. CDR3 DNA sequence: TGCGCCAGCAGCTACCTAGGGGGGAACTCCTACGAGCAGTACTTC. Amino acid sequence: CASSYLGGNSYEQYF. The chain carries TRBV5-1 and TRBJ2-7; D is perhaps TRBD1 or TRBD2 (6 bases each). Trimming left V 3 bases short and J 0 bases short, with 13 bases between. Germline CDR1 SGHRS, CDR2 YFSETQ. CDR3 length equals 15 residues.

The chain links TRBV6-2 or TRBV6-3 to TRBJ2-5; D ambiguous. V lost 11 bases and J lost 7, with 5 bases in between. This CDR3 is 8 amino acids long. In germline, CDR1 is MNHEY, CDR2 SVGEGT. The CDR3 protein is CAVGTQYF. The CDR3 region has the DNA TGTGCCGTGGGGACCCAGTACTTC.

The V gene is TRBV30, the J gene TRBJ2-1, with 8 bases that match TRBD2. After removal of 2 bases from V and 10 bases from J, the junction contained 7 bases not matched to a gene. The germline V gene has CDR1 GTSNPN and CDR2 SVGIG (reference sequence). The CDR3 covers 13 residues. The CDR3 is CAWSKTLAGEQFF. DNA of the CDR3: TGTGCCTGGAGTAAGACATTAGCGGGGGAGCAGTTCTTC.

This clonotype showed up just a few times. CDR3 protein: CASREQFNQPQHF. DNA of the CDR3: TGCGCCAGCAGGGAACAGTTCAATCAGCCCCAGCATTTT. The V gene is TRBV5-1, the J gene TRBJ1-5; D ambiguous. V was shortened by 5 bases and J by 3 bases, with 9 bases between the two germline ends. The CDR3 contains 13 residues. Germline V CDR1 and CDR2: SGHRS, YFSETQ.

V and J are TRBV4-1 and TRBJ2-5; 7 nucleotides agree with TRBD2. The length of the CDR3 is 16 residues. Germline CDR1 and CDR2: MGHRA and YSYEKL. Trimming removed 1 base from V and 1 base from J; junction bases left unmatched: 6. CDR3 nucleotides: TGCGCCAGCAGCCAAGTAGGCGGGGAGGGCCAAGAGACCCAGTACTTC. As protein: CASSQVGGEGQETQYF.

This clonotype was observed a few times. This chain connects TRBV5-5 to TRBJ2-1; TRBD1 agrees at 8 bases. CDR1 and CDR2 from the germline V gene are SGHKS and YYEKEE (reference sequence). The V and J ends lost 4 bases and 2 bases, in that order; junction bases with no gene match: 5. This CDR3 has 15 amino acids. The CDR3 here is CASSMYRGTYNEQFF. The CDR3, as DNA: TGTGCCAGCAGCATGTACAGGGGGACCTACAATGAGCAGTTCTTC.

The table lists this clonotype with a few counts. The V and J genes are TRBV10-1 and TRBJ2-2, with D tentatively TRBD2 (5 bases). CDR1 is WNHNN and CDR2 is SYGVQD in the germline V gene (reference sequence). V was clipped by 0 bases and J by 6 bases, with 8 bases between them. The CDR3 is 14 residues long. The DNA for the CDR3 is TGCGCCAGCAGTGAGTCCGGGGAGTCCGGGGAGCTGTTTTTT. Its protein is CASSESGESGELFF.

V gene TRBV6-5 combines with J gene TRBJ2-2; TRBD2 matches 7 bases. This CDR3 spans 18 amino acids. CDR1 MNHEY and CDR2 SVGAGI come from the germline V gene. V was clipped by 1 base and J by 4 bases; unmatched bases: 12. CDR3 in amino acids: CASSYFPRSGAGTGELFF. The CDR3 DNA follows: TGTGCCAGCAGTTACTTTCCGAGGAGCGGGGCGGGCACCGGGGAGCTGTTTTTT.

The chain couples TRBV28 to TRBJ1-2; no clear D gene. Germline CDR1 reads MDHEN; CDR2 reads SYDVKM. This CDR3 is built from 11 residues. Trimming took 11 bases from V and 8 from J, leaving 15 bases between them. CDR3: CAGARGNGYTF. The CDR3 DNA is TGTGCCGGAGCCCGAGGGAACGGCTACACCTTC.

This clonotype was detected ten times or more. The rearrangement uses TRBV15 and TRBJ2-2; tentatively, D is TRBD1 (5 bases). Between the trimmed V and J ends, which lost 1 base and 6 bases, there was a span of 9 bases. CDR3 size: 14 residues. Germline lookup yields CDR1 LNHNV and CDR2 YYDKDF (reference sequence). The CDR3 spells CATSRVRVAGELFF. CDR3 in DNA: TGTGCCACCAGCAGAGTCAGGGTGGCCGGGGAGCTGTTTTTT. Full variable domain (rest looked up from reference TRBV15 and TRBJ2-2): DAMVIQNPRYQVTQFGKPVTLSCSQTLNHNVMYWYQQKSSQAPKLLFHYYDKDFNNEADTPDNFQSRRPNTSFCFLDIRSPGLGDTAMYLCATSRVRVAGELFFGEGSRLTVL.

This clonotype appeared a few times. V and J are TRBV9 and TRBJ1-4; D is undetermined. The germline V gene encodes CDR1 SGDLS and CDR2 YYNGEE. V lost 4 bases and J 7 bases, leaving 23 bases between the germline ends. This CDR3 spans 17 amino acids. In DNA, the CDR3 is TGTGCCAGCAGCAGAGATGGACGGCTAGATCGGGGTGAAAAACTGTTTTTT. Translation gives CASSRDGRLDRGEKLFF. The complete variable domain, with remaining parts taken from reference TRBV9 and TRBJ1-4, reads DSGVTQTPKHLITATGQRVTLRCSPRSGDLSVYWYQQSLDQGLQFLIQYYNGEERAKGNILERFSAQQFPDLHSELNLSSLELGDSALYFCASSRDGRLDRGEKLFFGSGTQLSVL.

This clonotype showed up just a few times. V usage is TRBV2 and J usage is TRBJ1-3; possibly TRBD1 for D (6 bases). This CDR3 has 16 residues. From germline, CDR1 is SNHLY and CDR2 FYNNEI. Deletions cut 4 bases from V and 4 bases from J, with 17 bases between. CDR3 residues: CASSGGRIRLGNTIYF. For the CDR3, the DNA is TGTGCCAGCAGTGGGGGGCGCATTCGGCTCGGAAACACCATATATTTT.

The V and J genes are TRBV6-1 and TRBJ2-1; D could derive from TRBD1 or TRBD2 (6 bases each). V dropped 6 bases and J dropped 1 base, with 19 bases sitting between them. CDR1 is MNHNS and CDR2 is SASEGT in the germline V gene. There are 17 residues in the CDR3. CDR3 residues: CASSRSARGRSYNEQFF. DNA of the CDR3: TGTGCCAGCAGCCGCAGTGCCCGGGGGCGTTCCTACAATGAGCAGTTCTTC.

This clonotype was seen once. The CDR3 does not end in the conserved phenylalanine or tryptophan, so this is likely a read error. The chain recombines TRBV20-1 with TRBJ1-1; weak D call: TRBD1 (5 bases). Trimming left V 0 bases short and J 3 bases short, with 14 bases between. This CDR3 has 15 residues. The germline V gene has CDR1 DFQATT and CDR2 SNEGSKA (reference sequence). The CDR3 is CSARDVDSGDTEAFL. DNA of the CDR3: TGCAGTGCTAGAGATGTTGATTCGGGGGACACTGAAGCTTTCTTG.

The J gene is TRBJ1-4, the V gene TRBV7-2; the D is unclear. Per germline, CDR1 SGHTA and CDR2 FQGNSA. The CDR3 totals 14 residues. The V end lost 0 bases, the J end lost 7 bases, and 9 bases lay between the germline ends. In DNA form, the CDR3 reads TGTGCCAGCAGCTTAGCGTGGGATCGTGAAAAACTGTTTTTT. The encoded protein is CASSLAWDREKLFF.

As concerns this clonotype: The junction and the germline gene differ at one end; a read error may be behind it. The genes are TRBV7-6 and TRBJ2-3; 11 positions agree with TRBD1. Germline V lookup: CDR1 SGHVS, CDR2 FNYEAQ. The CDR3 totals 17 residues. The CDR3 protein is CAGSGRGTGGSADTQYF. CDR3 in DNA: TGTGCCGGCAGCGGCAGAGGGACAGGGGGGTCGGCAGATACGCAGTATTTT.

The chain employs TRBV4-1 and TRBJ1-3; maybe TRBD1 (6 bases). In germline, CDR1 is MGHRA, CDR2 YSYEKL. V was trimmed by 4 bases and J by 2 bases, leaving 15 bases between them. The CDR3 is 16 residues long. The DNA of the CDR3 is TGCGCCAGCAGCCCGAGGGGGTCGGGGGCTGGAAACACCATATATTTT. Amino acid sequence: CASSPRGSGAGNTIYF.